These 25 T cell receptor beta chains were all obtained from the same sample, sequenced in a study of cytomegalovirus exposure and HLA in healthy donors. Assay: immunoSEQ multiplex PCR; the TCRdb copy retains only in-frame clones and omits some. Of about 170,000 clones in the sample, 75% to 90% were seen once. What was sequenced was PBMCs. These receptor sequences come from a woman in her late teens or twenties in good health and CMV-seronegative.

The CDR3 sequence: CASSYSTQINYGYTF. In DNA, the CDR3 is TGTGCCAGCAGTTACTCCACCCAGATTAACTATGGCTACACCTTC. The chain carries TRBV6-5 and TRBJ1-2; the D is unclear. Germline CDR1 reads MNHEY; CDR2 reads SVGAGI. Trimming left V 0 bases short and J 1 base short, with 9 bases between. The CDR3 totals 15 residues.

The chain joins TRBV5-1 to TRBJ2-7; tentatively, D is TRBD2 (6 bases). Germline CDR1 SGHRS, CDR2 YFSETQ. The germline V and J ends were trimmed by 3 bases and 0 bases, with 13 bases remaining between them. The CDR3 length is 15 residues. The CDR3 spells CASSSLDGSSYEQYF. CDR3 sequence (DNA): TGCGCCAGCAGCTCACTGGACGGGAGCTCCTACGAGCAGTACTTC.

The V gene is TRBV5-6, the J gene TRBJ2-7; perhaps TRBD1 as D (5 bases). The V and J ends lost 1 base and 10 bases respectively, with 12 bases between them. The CDR3 runs to 12 residues. CDR1 and CDR2 from the germline V gene are SGHDT and YYEEEE. CDR3 loop: CASSLSAGSQYF. The CDR3 bases are TGTGCCAGCAGCTTGTCAGCAGGGTCCCAGTACTTC.

The chain is built from TRBV12-5 and TRBJ1-1; D gene unclear. Germline V gene sequence: CDR1 LGHNT, CDR2 FRNRAP. CDR3 size: 9 residues. V lost 6 bases, J lost 11 bases, and 7 bases lay in between. The CDR3 nucleotides read TGTGCTAGTGGCCCCCAGGCTTTCTTT. The encoded protein is CASGPQAFF.

The chain uses TRBV15 and TRBJ2-7; the D gene is possibly TRBD1 (7 bases). The CDR3 covers 15 residues. Germline lookup yields CDR1 LNHNV and CDR2 YYDKDF (reference sequence). The V end was cut by 0 bases, the J end by 4 bases, with 13 bases between. Written as DNA, the CDR3 is TGTGCCACCAGCAGAGATTTGCAGGGGGGATACGAGCAGTACTTC. This gives the protein CATSRDLQGGYEQYF. Drawing the rest from reference TRBV15 and TRBJ2-7, the complete variable domain is DAMVIQNPRYQVTQFGKPVTLSCSQTLNHNVMYWYQQKSSQAPKLLFHYYDKDFNNEADTPDNFQSRRPNTSFCFLDIRSPGLGDTAMYLCATSRDLQGGYEQYFGPGTRLTVT.

This clone qualifies as medium-sized. The V gene is TRBV6-1, the J gene TRBJ2-5; D remains unclear. Trimming pared 4 bases from V and 1 base from J, leaving 13 bases between. The CDR3 is 15 amino acids. Germline V gene sequence: CDR1 MNHNS, CDR2 SASEGT. CDR3: CASSGGRRPQETQYF. Written as DNA, the CDR3 is TGTGCCAGCAGTGGAGGAAGACGTCCCCAAGAGACCCAGTACTTC.

This clone was counted between two and nine times. This sequence joins TRBV13 and TRBJ2-7, with D possibly being TRBD2 (5 bases). V was clipped by 5 bases and J by 3 bases, with 17 bases between them. Germline V gene sequence: CDR1 PRHDT, CDR2 FYEKMQ (reference sequence). The CDR3 is made up of 15 amino acids. CDR3 amino acids: CASSASPVGNYEQYF. The CDR3 region has the DNA TGTGCCAGCAGCGCTTCACCTGTCGGGAACTACGAGCAGTACTTC.

The V gene is TRBV10-3, the J gene TRBJ1-5, with 7 bases aligning to TRBD1. Germline assignment: CDR1 ENHRY and CDR2 SYGVKD. CDR3 length equals 15 residues. The J segment lost 1 base and the V segment lost 6 bases, leaving 6 bases of the junction unmatched. CDR3 region: CAISGQDSSNQPQHF. CDR3 bases: TGTGCCATCAGCGGACAGGATTCAAGCAATCAGCCCCAGCATTTT.

This clone was seen a single time. This chain uses TRBV27 with TRBJ1-2; D uncertain. The CDR3 consists of 13 residues. The V end lost 5 bases, the J end lost 4 bases, and 11 bases lay between the germline ends. Germline V gene lookup returns CDR1 MNHEY and CDR2 SMNVEV (reference sequence). DNA for the CDR3: TGTGCCAGCAGTCCCCTTGTCGGCTATGGCTACACCTTC. As protein: CASSPLVGYGYTF.

The chain links TRBV2 to TRBJ2-5; 11 bases agree with TRBD2. CDR3 size: 16 residues. The germline CDR1 and CDR2 sequences are SNHLY and FYNNEI. J gave up 1 base and V 6 bases, and 7 bases lay outside the gene matches. The CDR3 loop reads CASSHLLAGVQETQYF. In DNA form, the CDR3 reads TGTGCCAGCAGCCACTTACTAGCGGGGGTCCAAGAGACCCAGTACTTC.

The chain couples TRBV18 to TRBJ2-1, with TRBD2 identical over 11 bases. CDR1 is KGHSH, CDR2 LQKENI, per germline. This CDR3 has 15 residues. The ends lost 2 bases at V and 5 bases at J; junction bases unmatched: 2. CDR3 amino acids: CASSPLGLADNEQFF. The CDR3 DNA sequence: TGTGCCAGCTCACCATTGGGACTAGCGGACAATGAGCAGTTCTTC.

The genes are TRBV5-6 and TRBJ2-7, with D perhaps matching TRBD2 (6 bases). The V and J ends lost 1 base and 1 base respectively, with 18 bases between them. The CDR3 is 17 amino acids. Germline V gives CDR1 SGHDT, CDR2 YYEEEE. The CDR3 region has the DNA TGTGCCAGCAGCTTGAGGGCGGGACGGAGAATTTCCTACGAGCAGTACTTC. Its translation: CASSLRAGRRISYEQYF. Drawing the rest from reference TRBV5-6 and TRBJ2-7, the complete variable domain is DAGVTQSPTHLIKTRGQQVTLRCSPKSGHDTVSWYQQALGQGPQFIFQYYEEEERQRGNFPDRFSGHQFPNYSSELNVNALLLGDSALYLCASSLRAGRRISYEQYFGPGTRLTVT.

The J gene is TRBJ2-1, the V gene TRBV7-9; D is perhaps TRBD1 (6 bases). CDR1 SEHNR and CDR2 FQNEAQ come from the germline V gene (reference sequence). This CDR3 contains 18 residues. V lost 5 bases to trimming and J lost 9 bases, with 29 bases between them. The CDR3 sequence: CASSPLVGQGRGTGEQFF. In nucleotides, the CDR3 is TGTGCCAGCAGCCCACTTGTGGGCCAGGGGAGAGGGACGGGTGAGCAGTTCTTC. Supplemented by reference TRBV7-9 and TRBJ2-1, the full variable domain reads DTGVSQNPRHKITKRGQNVTFRCDPISEHNRLYWYRQTLGQGPEFLTYFQNEAQLEKSRLLSDRFSAERPKGSFSTLEIQRTEQGDSAMYLCASSPLVGQGRGTGEQFFGPGTRLTVL.

This chain connects TRBV20-1 to TRBJ2-5; D is undetermined. Trimming stripped 7 bases from V and 2 bases from J, with 8 bases between. Germline loops: CDR1 DFQATT, CDR2 SNEGSKA (reference sequence). The CDR3 is made up of 11 amino acids. The CDR3 spells CSERIQETQYF. As DNA, the CDR3 is TGCAGTGAGCGTATACAAGAGACCCAGTACTTC.

This clone appeared a single time. This chain joins TRBV19 and TRBJ1-5; D gene uncertain. The CDR3 is made up of 16 amino acids. V lost 3 bases and J 0 bases, leaving 12 bases between the germline ends. Per the germline V gene, CDR1 is LNHDA and CDR2 is SQIVND (reference sequence). The CDR3 bases are TGTGCCAGTAGTATTACCCCCTCCTATAGCAATCAGCCCCAGCATTTT. This codes for CASSITPSYSNQPQHF.

This clone has only a few counts. The genes are TRBV18 and TRBJ1-2; 7 nucleotides match TRBD1. The germline V gene has CDR1 KGHSH and CDR2 LQKENI. The CDR3 is 13 residues long. J lost 4 bases, V lost 6 bases, and 5 bases had no gene match. The CDR3 loop reads CASSPDRAYGYTF. In nucleotides, the CDR3 is TGTGCCAGCTCCCCTGACAGGGCCTATGGCTACACCTTC.

This clone was seen a single time. The chain employs TRBV9 and TRBJ2-7; D ambiguous. Between the trimmed V and J ends, which lost 3 bases and 4 bases, there was a span of 11 bases. Germline-derived CDR1 and CDR2 are SGDLS and YYNGEE. The CDR3 loop spans 13 amino acids. CDR3 sequence reads: CASSGGKGYEQYF. The CDR3 bases are TGTGCCAGCAGCGGAGGCAAAGGATACGAGCAGTACTTC. Full variable domain (remainder filled in from reference TRBV9 and TRBJ2-7): DSGVTQTPKHLITATGQRVTLRCSPRSGDLSVYWYQQSLDQGLQFLIQYYNGEERAKGNILERFSAQQFPDLHSELNLSSLELGDSALYFCASSGGKGYEQYFGPGTRLTVT.

This clone occurred once. This chain connects TRBV28 to TRBJ2-7; 9 bases line up with TRBD1. Germline V lookup: CDR1 MDHEN, CDR2 SYDVKM. With V trimmed by 7 bases and J by 3 bases, 10 bases remained unmatched. The CDR3 sequence is 15 residues long. The CDR3, as DNA: TGTGCCAGCACCCTATTCTTGACAGGGGGCTACGAGCAGTACTTC. Its protein is CASTLFLTGGYEQYF.

This chain joins TRBV7-9 and TRBJ1-2, with TRBD1 as a possible D gene (6 bases). Germline lookup yields CDR1 SEHNR and CDR2 FQNEAQ (reference sequence). This CDR3 has 14 residues. The V and J ends lost 6 bases and 8 bases respectively, with 19 bases between them. DNA of the CDR3: TGTGCCAGCAGTTCACCCCTCGGACAGCGGGGCTACACCTTC. Encoded protein: CASSSPLGQRGYTF.

The chain has TRBV10-2 and TRBJ2-5; 7 bases align to TRBD2. J was trimmed by 4 bases and V by 2 bases; bases with no gene match: 7. The CDR3 is 15 residues long. CDR1 WSHSY and CDR2 SAAADI come from the germline V gene. For the CDR3, the DNA is TGCGCCAGCAGTGAGCCCATCGGGGGGTCAGAGACCCAGTACTTC. It specifies CASSEPIGGSETQYF.

The rearrangement joins TRBV2 to TRBJ2-2; no clear D. The CDR3 has 15 amino acids. Germline values: CDR1 SNHLY, CDR2 FYNNEI. V was pared by 2 bases and J by 4 bases, with 11 bases between. CDR3 region: CASSERIGGTGELFF. In nucleotides, the CDR3 is TGTGCCAGCAGTGAAAGGATAGGCGGCACCGGGGAGCTGTTTTTT.

The chain's CDR3 is CASSPGGNYEQYF. As DNA, the CDR3 is TGTGCCAGCAGCCCCGGGGGGAACTACGAGCAGTACTTC. The genes are TRBV7-2 and TRBJ2-7; 7 nucleotides line up with TRBD2. Germline V CDR1 and CDR2: SGHTA, FQGNSA. The V segment lost 5 bases and the J segment 3 bases; nucleotides outside the gene matches: 4. The CDR3 is 13 residues long.

The chain links TRBV18 to TRBJ2-7; 7 positions agree with TRBD1. The V gene end was trimmed by 5 bases and the J gene end by 9 bases; junction bases not matched to a gene: 13. This CDR3 has 14 amino acids. Per germline, CDR1 KGHSH and CDR2 LQKENI. The DNA for the CDR3 is TGTGCCAGCTCATTCCGACCGGGACAGCAAGGGCAGTACTTC. This sequence encodes CASSFRPGQQGQYF.

This clone has at least ten counts. The chain recombines TRBV6-1 with TRBJ2-7, with 9 bases that match TRBD1. The CDR3 is made up of 14 amino acids. Germline CDR1 MNHNS, CDR2 SASEGT. Trimming removed 5 bases from V and 3 bases from J; junction bases left unmatched: 5. The CDR3 DNA reads TGTGCCAGCAGTACCGGGACAGGGAGCTACGAGCAGTACTTC. Amino acids: CASSTGTGSYEQYF.

The chain employs TRBV5-1 and TRBJ1-1, with TRBD1 as a possible D gene (5 bases). The length of the CDR3 is 15 residues. The V gene's germline CDR1 is SGHRS and CDR2 YFSETQ. Between the trimmed V and J ends, which lost 3 bases and 4 bases, there was a span of 16 bases. CDR3 in amino acids: CASSSAGLVGTEAFF. DNA for the CDR3: TGCGCCAGCAGCTCTGCAGGGCTGGTCGGCACTGAAGCTTTCTTT.